This TCR beta chain was retrieved from a study of T cells in women clearing cervical HPV infection. The wider study: Cases' blood sampling followed lesion detection by median approximately 150 days (90 to 200).

Germline V gene lookup returns CDR1 PRHDT and CDR2 FYEKMQ (reference sequence). The CDR3 consists of 15 residues. The J segment lost 4 bases and the V segment lost 4 bases, leaving 8 bases of the junction unmatched. HPV was found by MY09/MY11 PCR and dot-blot genotyping. Only in-frame clones appear in the TCRdb table, and some are missing; sequencing was by immunoSEQ multiplex PCR. The listing records under 45,000 clones. Notes on the study in general: Controls had more TRBV6-7 (0.16%) than cases (about 0.11%).

A word on this clone: Its antigen is unidentified. The sequenced fragment ends 3 residues before the CDR3 boundary, so the rest is inferred from the germline J gene.

V and J are TRBV13 and TRBJ2-7, with 9 bases lining up with TRBD1. The clonotype was recovered from a woman aged 18-69 years with a cervical HPV16 infection that either progressed to CIN3+ or cleared (not recorded which). The sequenced material came from blood buffy coat. The CDR3 loop is CASSSSGTGLYEQYF. CDR3 DNA (partial): TGTGCCAGCAGCTCTTCCGGGACAGGGCTTTACGAG.